The clone carrying this T cell receptor beta chain was found a few times. Antigen: not known. Scientists made TCR beta libraries using quantitative 5'-RACE with molecular barcodes. One entry per CDR3 protein, called by TCRdb with MiXCR from the 5' RACE reads. The sample records fewer than 750,000 distinct CDR3 sequences, around 20% being singletons. The sample comes from a study of CD8 T cells in ankylosing spondylitis. Germline V gene sequence: CDR1 SGHRS, CDR2 YFSETQ. V was cut by 7 bases and J by 6 bases, with 16 bases left in between. The CDR3 is 13 amino acids. Study conclusions and caveats: Researchers reportedly found disease-linked clones significantly enriched in matched ankylosing spondylitis synovial fluid. Reports of some motif variants in reactive arthritis synovial fluid and blood predate this one. What seemed typical of ankylosing spondylitis blood was a TCR beta motif built from several highly homologous variants. CD8+ cells made up the disease-linked clones, which were relatively rare in peripheral blood.

This chain connects TRBV5-1 to TRBJ1-1; D gene uncertain. The receptor was isolated from a male donor with ankylosing spondylitis. The sequencing sample was made of blood, either unsorted or a sorted T cell fraction (not recorded which). CDR3: CASRKLNTAEAFF. DNA of the CDR3: TGCGCCAGCCGCAAGTTGAACACCGCTGAAGCTTTCTTT.